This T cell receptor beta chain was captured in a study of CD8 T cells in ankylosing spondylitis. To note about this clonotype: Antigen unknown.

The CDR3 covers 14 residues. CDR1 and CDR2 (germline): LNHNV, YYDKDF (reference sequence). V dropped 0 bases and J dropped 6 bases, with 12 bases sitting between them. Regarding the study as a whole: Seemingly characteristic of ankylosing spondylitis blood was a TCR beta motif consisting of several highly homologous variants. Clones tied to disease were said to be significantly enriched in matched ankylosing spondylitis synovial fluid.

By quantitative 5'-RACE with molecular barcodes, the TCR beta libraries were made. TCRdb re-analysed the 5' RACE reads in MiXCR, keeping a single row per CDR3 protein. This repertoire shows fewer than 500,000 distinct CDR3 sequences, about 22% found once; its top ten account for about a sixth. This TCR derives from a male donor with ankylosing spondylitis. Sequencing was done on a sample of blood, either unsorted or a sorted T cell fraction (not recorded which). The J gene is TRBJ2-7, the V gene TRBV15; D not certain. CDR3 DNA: TGTGCCACCAGCAGAGATGGGTCAGTTGGCGAGCAGTACTTC. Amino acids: CATSRDGSVGEQYF.